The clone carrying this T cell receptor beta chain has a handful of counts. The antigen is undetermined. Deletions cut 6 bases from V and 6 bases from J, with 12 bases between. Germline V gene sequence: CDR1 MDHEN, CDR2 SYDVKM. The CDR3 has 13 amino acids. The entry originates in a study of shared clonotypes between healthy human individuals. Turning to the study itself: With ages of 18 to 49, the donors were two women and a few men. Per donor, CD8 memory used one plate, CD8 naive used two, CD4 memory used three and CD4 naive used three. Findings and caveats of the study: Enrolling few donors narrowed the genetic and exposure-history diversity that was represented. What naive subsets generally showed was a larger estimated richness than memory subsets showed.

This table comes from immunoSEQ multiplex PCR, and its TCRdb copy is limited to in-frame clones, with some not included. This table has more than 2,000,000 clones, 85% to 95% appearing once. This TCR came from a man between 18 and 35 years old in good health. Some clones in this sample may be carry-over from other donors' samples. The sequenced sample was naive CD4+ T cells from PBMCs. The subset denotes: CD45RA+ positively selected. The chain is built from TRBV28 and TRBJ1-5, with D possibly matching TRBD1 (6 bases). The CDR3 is CASRLGGSQPQHF. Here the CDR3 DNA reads TGTGCCAGCAGGTTAGGGGGTAGTCAGCCCCAGCATTTT.